Given below is one T cell receptor beta chain in context. The antigen is not known. Assay used: immunoSEQ multiplex PCR; TCRdb lists only in-frame clones, some missing. The table shows about 80,000 clones, with just over 85% occurring only once. The entry originates in a study of OX40 agonist ivuxolimab in advanced cancers. Looking at the study overall: An agonistic anti-OX40 (CD134) antibody, ivuxolimab, was used to treat the patients. Three dose-escalation patients had partial responses: one with hepatocellular carcinoma and two with cutaneous melanoma.

V lost 6 bases and J 8 bases, leaving 22 bases between the germline ends. Germline V gene data show CDR1 as MNHNY and CDR2 as SVGAGI (reference sequence). The CDR3 is 15 residues long. Study conclusions and caveats: On average, a greater number of expanded clones characterised CD8+ T cells relative to CD4+. At doses 0.1 to 3.0 mg/kg, CD4+ and CD8+ clones expanded.

The clonotype originates from an adult with an advanced solid tumor such as melanoma, head and neck, liver or kidney cancer. This chain uses TRBV6-6 with TRBJ1-2; weak D call: TRBD1 (5 bases). The specimen comprised CD4+ or CD8+ T cells sorted from blood, sampled in a trial of the OX40 agonist ivuxolimab. In DNA, the CDR3 is TGTGCCAGCAGCCAAAGGCGCAGCCAGGGCAGAGGCTACACCTTC. Protein sequence: CASSQRRSQGRGYTF.